A selection of T cell receptor beta chains follows, all from one sample in a study of cytomegalovirus exposure and HLA in healthy donors. Assay: immunoSEQ multiplex PCR; the TCRdb copy retains only in-frame clones and omits some. The table shows about 110,000 clones, with 71% occurring only once. The sequencing input was PBMCs. The receptors were gathered from a female donor in good health and CMV-seronegative. Each CDR3 is given with its conserved first and last residue. D genes are given only for firm matches. Not every row has a clone size; where given, it reads once, few, many or a size class.

>NA|TRBV9|NA|TRBJ2-1
CASGEREQFF
TGTGCCAGCGGCGAGAGGGAGCAGTTCTTC
>NA|TRBV6-4|NA|TRBJ2-2
CASSDGLANTGELFF
TGTGCCAGCAGTGACGGGCTAGCTAACACCGGGGAGCTGTTTTTT
>NA|TRBV6-5|NA|TRBJ2-5
CASSYHTRPGMETQYF
TGTGCCAGCAGTTATCATACAAGACCGGGGATGGAGACCCAGTACTTC
>NA|TRBV9|TRBD2|TRBJ2-3
CASSASGTRLLDTQYF
TGTGCCAGCAGCGCGTCCGGGACTAGGCTGTTAGATACGCAGTATTTT
>few|TRBV5-5|NA|TRBJ1-5
CASSLGGDQPQHF
TGTGCCAGCAGCTTGGGGGGGGATCAGCCCCAGCATTTT
>NA|TRBV28|NA|TRBJ2-7
CASSSPSSGSGAEQYF
TGTGCCAGCAGTTCTCCGTCAAGCGGGTCTGGGGCCGAGCAGTACTTC
>NA|TRBV6-1|TRBD2|TRBJ2-7
CASILEAGVGEQYF
TGTGCCAGCATTTTAGAGGCGGGGGTTGGCGAGCAGTACTTC
>NA|TRBV5-1|TRBD2|TRBJ2-7
CASSLRFGLAGDREQYF
TGCGCCAGCAGCCTGAGGTTTGGACTAGCGGGAGATCGTGAGCAGTACTTC
>few|TRBV4-3|TRBD2|TRBJ2-1
CASSQDRDYYNEQFF
TGCGCCAGCAGCCAGGATCGGGACTACTACAATGAGCAGTTCTTC
>few|TRBV14|NA|TRBJ1-1
CASSKWQNTEAFF
TGTGCCAGCAGTAAGTGGCAGAACACTGAAGCTTTCTTT
>once|TRBV7-2|TRBD2|TRBJ2-1
CASSLGSGVKDEQFF
TGTGCCAGCAGCTTAGGTAGCGGGGTTAAGGATGAGCAGTTCTTC
>NA|TRBV27|NA|TRBJ2-1
CASSSRESPYNEQFF
TGTGCCAGCAGTTCCCGCGAAAGTCCCTACAATGAGCAGTTCTTC
>NA|TRBV10-3|TRBD2|TRBJ2-1
CATGTSANEQFF
TGTGCCACCGGGACTAGCGCGAATGAGCAGTTCTTC
>NA|TRBV14|TRBD1|TRBJ2-2
CASSQRQGLRTGELFF
TGTGCCAGCAGCCAACGACAGGGCTTGCGCACCGGGGAGCTGTTTTTT
>few|TRBV6-5|NA|TRBJ1-5
CASSSGVSSQPQHF
TGTGCCAGCAGTTCAGGGGTTTCATCTCAGCCCCAGCATTTT
>NA|TRBV4-1|TRBD2|TRBJ2-5
CAGSQGWGAGGETQYF
TGCGCCGGCAGCCAAGGCTGGGGGGCGGGGGGTGAGACCCAGTACTTC
>NA|TRBV9|TRBD2|TRBJ2-1
CASSVVAGGAAYNEQFF
TGTGCCAGCAGCGTAGTGGCGGGAGGGGCAGCCTACAATGAGCAGTTCTTC
>NA|TRBV21-1|NA|TRBJ1-5
CASPLTGVWEPQHF
TGTGCCAGTCCCTTGACAGGGGTGTGGGAGCCCCAGCATTTT
>NA|TRBV27|NA|TRBJ2-1
CASSWGPGVRNEQFF
TGTGCCAGCAGTTGGGGGCCAGGGGTTAGGAATGAGCAGTTCTTC
>few|TRBV6-5|TRBD2|TRBJ2-7
CASSYAGLASYEQYF
TGTGCCAGCAGTTACGCGGGACTAGCATCCTACGAGCAGTACTTC
>NA|TRBV19|NA|TRBJ1-1
CASSNTGNTEAFF
TGTGCCAGTAGTAATACAGGGAACACTGAAGCTTTCTTT
>NA|TRBV6-5|TRBD1|TRBJ2-7
CASSPGTGESYEQYF
TGTGCCAGCAGTCCCGGGACAGGGGAATCCTACGAGCAGTACTTC
>NA|TRBV7-2|TRBD2|TRBJ2-5
CASSRLAGAQETQYF
TGTGCCAGCAGCAGGCTAGCGGGAGCACAAGAGACCCAGTACTTC
>few|TRBV30|NA|TRBJ1-4
CAWRGGQANEKLFF
TGTGCCTGGCGGGGGGGGCAGGCTAATGAAAAACTGTTTTTT
>NA|TRBV19|NA|TRBJ2-1
CASSIPYSLSYNEQFF
TGTGCCAGTAGTATCCCCTATTCTTTATCCTACAATGAGCAGTTCTTC
>NA|TRBV19|NA|TRBJ1-4
CASSISQRVSNEKLFF
TGTGCCAGTAGTATAAGTCAGCGGGTCAGTAATGAAAAACTGTTTTTT
>NA|TRBV2|NA|TRBJ1-5
CASSSPQGWQPQHF
TGTGCCAGCAGTAGTCCACAGGGATGGCAGCCCCAGCATTTT
>NA|TRBV29-1|TRBD2|TRBJ2-1
CSVGVAGGSYNEQFF
TGCAGCGTTGGCGTAGCGGGTGGCTCCTACAATGAGCAGTTCTTC
>NA|TRBV9|NA|TRBJ2-2
CASTFTNTGELFF
TGTGCCAGCACTTTTACGAACACCGGGGAGCTGTTTTTT
>NA|TRBV5-6|NA|TRBJ2-7
CASSQGNEQYF
TGTGCCAGCAGCCAGGGAAACGAGCAGTACTTC
>once|TRBV19|NA|TRBJ1-1
CASSISRRGTEAFF
TGTGCCAGTAGTATTTCCCGGCGGGGCACTGAAGCTTTCTTT
>few|TRBV2|NA|TRBJ2-7
CASSRQVGDEQYF
TGTGCCAGCAGTCGCCAGGTCGGGGACGAGCAGTACTTC
>NA|TRBV19|NA|TRBJ1-5
CASSRKGREGQPQHF
TGTGCCAGTAGTAGGAAAGGGCGGGAGGGTCAGCCCCAGCATTTT
>NA|TRBV6-5|TRBD1|TRBJ1-5
CASGTVQPQHF
TGTGCCAGTGGGACAGTTCAGCCCCAGCATTTT
>NA|TRBV5-5|TRBD1|TRBJ1-2
CASSLGGTATNYGYTF
TGTGCCAGCAGCTTGGGGGGGACAGCTACTAACTATGGCTACACCTTC
>NA|TRBV5-1|TRBD2|TRBJ2-3
CASSFLRLAGGGLGTDTQYF
TGCGCCAGCAGCTTTCTTAGACTAGCGGGAGGAGGACTGGGCACAGATACGCAGTATTTT
>NA|TRBV7-6|NA|TRBJ2-3
CASSLDYYTDTQYF
TGTGCCAGCAGCCTCGACTATTACACAGATACGCAGTATTTT
>NA|TRBV2|NA|TRBJ1-5
CASSEVQGNSNQPQHF
TGTGCCAGCAGTGAGGTACAGGGTAATAGCAATCAGCCCCAGCATTTT
>NA|TRBV15|TRBD1|TRBJ2-1
CATSLTLGQGVNEQFF
TGTGCCACCAGCTTAACGCTAGGGCAGGGGGTTAATGAGCAGTTCTTC
>NA|TRBV15|NA|TRBJ2-5
CATSRNFGGAGETQYF
TGTGCCACCAGCAGAAATTTCGGTGGGGCGGGGGAGACCCAGTACTTC
>NA|TRBV10-3|NA|TRBJ1-3
CAISEAGGSGNTIYF
TGTGCCATCAGTGAGGCGGGGGGCTCTGGAAACACCATATATTTT
>NA|TRBV2|TRBD1|TRBJ1-1
CASSPRQGGNTEAFF
TGTGCCAGCAGTCCACGACAGGGGGGGAACACTGAAGCTTTCTTT